The clone carrying this T cell receptor beta chain showed up just once. The data were obtained in a study of T cell changes during pregnancy in multiple sclerosis. The assay was immunoSEQ multiplex PCR, and TCRdb's table has in-frame clones only and misses some. The table lists more than 65,000 clones, roughly 96% of them singletons. This TCR was recovered from a female donor with multiple sclerosis, enrolled in a pregnancy study. The source was peripheral blood, collected in the second trimester of pregnancy.

CDR3 DNA sequence: TGTGCCAGCAGCCCCCTCCCGAACACTGAAGCTTTCTTT. Its protein product is CASSPLPNTEAFF. The rearrangement links TRBV7-8 to TRBJ1-1; no definite D call. Germline CDR1 reads SGHVS; CDR2 reads FQNEAQ. Trimming removed 5 bases from V and 1 base from J, with 8 bases in between. This CDR3 is 13 amino acids long.